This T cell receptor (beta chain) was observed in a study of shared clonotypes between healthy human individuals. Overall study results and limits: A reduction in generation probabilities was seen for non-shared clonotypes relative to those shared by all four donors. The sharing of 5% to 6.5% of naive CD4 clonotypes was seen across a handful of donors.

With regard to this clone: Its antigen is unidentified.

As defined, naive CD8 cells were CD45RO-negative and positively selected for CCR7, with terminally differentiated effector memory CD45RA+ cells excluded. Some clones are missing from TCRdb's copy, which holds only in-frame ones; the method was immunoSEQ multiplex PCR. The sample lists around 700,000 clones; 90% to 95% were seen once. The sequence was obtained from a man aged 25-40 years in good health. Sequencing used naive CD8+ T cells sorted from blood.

The CDR3 DNA is TGTGCCACCAGCAGACCAGGACCCGCGAACACCGGGGAGCTGTTTTTT. It is translated as CATSRPGPANTGELFF. The chain has TRBV15 and TRBJ2-2; D not resolved. Germline CDR1 reads LNHNV; CDR2 reads YYDKDF (reference sequence). The CDR3 sequence is 16 residues long. V lost 2 bases, J lost 0 bases, and 10 bases lay in between.